This passage covers 8 T cell receptor beta chains from one sample sequenced in a study of blood T cell repertoires in COVID-19. Here immunoSEQ multiplex PCR was the method, and the copy in TCRdb shows in-frame clones only, minus some. The sample has 200,000 to 250,000 clones; roughly 80% are singletons. Sequencing was done on a sample of peripheral blood. These receptors were taken from a woman of 80 years or more with COVID-19, enrolled during active disease.

The chain joins TRBV3-1 (or the pseudogene TRBV3-2) to TRBJ1-1; 11 bases fit TRBD1. CDR3 length: 15 residues. With V trimmed by 4 bases and J by 4 bases, 5 bases remained unmatched. Germline V gene data show CDR1 as LGHDT and CDR2 as YNNKEL (reference sequence). The CDR3 reads CASSPRTGGGTEAFF. The CDR3 DNA is TGTGCCAGCAGCCCTCGGACAGGGGGCGGCACTGAAGCTTTCTTT.

V gene TRBV9 combines with J gene TRBJ2-2, with TRBD2 matching over 9 bases. From germline, CDR1 is SGDLS and CDR2 YYNGEE. The CDR3 totals 15 residues. Trimming took 3 bases from V and 6 from J; bases not matched to a gene: 6. CDR3 coding DNA: TGTGCCAGCAGCGCCGCGGGGGGGGCGGCCGGGGAGCTGTTTTTT. It specifies CASSAAGGAAGELFF.

This chain joins TRBV25-1 and TRBJ2-7; D may be TRBD2 (6 bases). This CDR3 comprises 12 residues. V was pared by 3 bases and J by 7 bases, with 10 bases between. CDR1 is MGHDK, CDR2 SYGVNS, per germline. In DNA, the CDR3 is TGTGCCAGCAGTGAGGCGGGGTGGGAGCAGTACTTC. Its translation: CASSEAGWEQYF.

This chain connects TRBV7-2 to TRBJ2-4; D gene uncertain. CDR1 and CDR2 from the germline V gene are SGHTA and FQGNSA. The V gene lost 1 base and the J gene lost 0 bases, with 13 bases spanning the gap. The CDR3 totals 17 residues. CDR3 coding DNA: TGTGCCAGCAGCTTAGTTTCTATTCTGCTAGCCAAAAACATTCAGTACTTC. It yields the protein CASSLVSILLAKNIQYF.

V and J are TRBV7-9 and TRBJ1-4, with 8 bases fitting TRBD1. Germline loops: CDR1 SEHNR, CDR2 FQNEAQ (reference sequence). Unmatched junction bases numbered 6, after V lost 5 bases and J lost 4 bases. The CDR3 length is 15 residues. The CDR3 region has the DNA TGTGCCAGCAGCCTGGACAGGGTTTTTAATGAAAAACTGTTTTTT. It specifies CASSLDRVFNEKLFF.

This rearrangement joins TRBV6-6 to TRBJ2-5, with 7 bases identical to TRBD1. Per germline, CDR1 MNHNY and CDR2 SVGAGI (reference sequence). The CDR3 consists of 15 residues. V dropped 6 bases and J dropped 3; count of bases not matched to a gene: 10. The CDR3 DNA reads TGTGCCAGCAGGACGACAACAGGGGCGAAAGAGACCCAGTACTTC. Its translation is CASRTTTGAKETQYF.

The chain links TRBV4-2 to TRBJ2-1, with 7 bases identical to TRBD2. Germline lookup yields CDR1 LGHNA and CDR2 YNFKEQ. The CDR3 runs to 15 residues. V shed 4 bases, J shed 7 bases, and the junction held 10 bases outside the gene matches. Written as DNA, the CDR3 is TGTGCCAGCAGCCGCGCGGGACTAAATGAGAATGAGCAGTTCTTC. Protein product: CASSRAGLNENEQFF.

The V gene is TRBV9, the J gene TRBJ2-1; possibly TRBD2 for D (7 bases). Deletions cut 9 bases from V and 10 bases from J, with 26 bases between. The CDR3 runs 15 residues. CDR1 SGDLS and CDR2 YYNGEE come from the germline V gene. The CDR3 loop reads CATNAGAGTKREQFF. In DNA, the CDR3 is TGTGCCACAAACGCGGGGGCAGGGACGAAACGGGAGCAGTTCTTC.